The 10 T cell receptor beta chains reported below all come from one sample, sequenced in a study of T cells in narcolepsy. The data were produced by immunoSEQ multiplex PCR, yet TCRdb's version contains in-frame clones alone and is incomplete. This table has about 30,000 clones, over 75% appearing once. The sample was CD45RA- memory CD4+ T cells from PBMCs. The origin of the receptors is a human donor with narcolepsy.

The genes are TRBV28 and TRBJ1-1; no firm D call. This CDR3 has 10 residues. Trimming left V 7 bases short and J 5 bases short, with 5 bases between. In germline, CDR1 is MDHEN, CDR2 SYDVKM. The CDR3 loop is CASKDTEAFF. CDR3 bases: TGTGCCAGCAAAGATACTGAAGCTTTCTTT.

V usage is TRBV5-1 and J usage is TRBJ1-2; possibly TRBD1 for D (5 bases). Trimming shortened V by 0 bases and J by 10 bases, and 16 bases separated the two germline ends. CDR1 and CDR2 from the germline V gene are SGHRS and YFSETQ. The CDR3 runs to 14 residues. CDR3 bases: TGCGCCAGCAGCTTGGCCAGGGATGAACGAACCTACACCTTC. Translation gives CASSLARDERTYTF. The full variable domain, its missing parts supplied by reference TRBV5-1 and TRBJ1-2, is KAGVTQTPRYLIKTRGQQVTLSCSPISGHRSVSWYQQTPGQGLQFLFEYFSETQRNKGNFPGRFSGRQFSNSRSEMNVSTLELGDSALYLCASSLARDERTYTFGSGTRLTVV.

The V call is TRBV6-1, the J call TRBJ2-1; 7 bases match TRBD1. The CDR3 is made up of 14 amino acids. Germline V gene data show CDR1 as MNHNS and CDR2 as SASEGT. V gave up 3 bases and J gave up 7 bases; unmatched junction bases: 6. DNA of the CDR3: TGTGCCAGCAGTGATTACAGGGGAAGGAATGAGCAGTTCTTC. It is translated as CASSDYRGRNEQFF.

The rearrangement links TRBV11-2 to TRBJ1-1, with D possibly being TRBD1 (5 bases). Trimming left V 6 bases short and J 1 base short, with 21 bases between. The germline CDR1 and CDR2 sequences are SGHAT and FQNNGV. CDR3 length equals 17 residues. The CDR3 region has the DNA TGTGCCAGCAGTTTACTTACCCCTGGAGGGGAGAACACTGAAGCTTTCTTT. Amino acids: CASSLLTPGGENTEAFF.

The gene calls are TRBV19 and TRBJ1-3; 9 bases line up with TRBD1. The V gene end was trimmed by 6 bases and the J gene end by 0 bases; junction bases not matched to a gene: 21. From germline, CDR1 is LNHDA and CDR2 SQIVND (reference sequence). This CDR3 has 21 residues. The CDR3 region has the DNA TGTGCCAGTAGCAGAAACCTCCCGGGACAGGGCCTGTCCCTCTCTGGAAACACCATATATTTT. This codes for CASSRNLPGQGLSLSGNTIYF.

This chain connects TRBV6-1 to TRBJ1-1; a weak D match, TRBD1 (6 bases). V lost 6 bases to trimming and J lost 1 base, with 12 bases between them. The germline gives CDR1 MNHNS, CDR2 SASEGT. The CDR3 length is 14 residues. The CDR3 nucleotides are TGTGCCAGCAGACCGGGACAACCGAACACTGAAGCTTTCTTT. It translates to CASRPGQPNTEAFF.

This chain connects TRBV6-1 to TRBJ2-2; TRBD1 might be the D (5 bases). V shed 6 bases and J shed 4 bases, with 12 bases lying between them. CDR3 length equals 14 residues. The germline gives CDR1 MNHNS, CDR2 SASEGT. The CDR3 DNA follows: TGTGCCAGCAGGGGGCAGGCCCCCACCGGGGAGCTGTTTTTT. It yields the protein CASRGQAPTGELFF.

In this sample, this clone turned up a few times. The rearrangement joins TRBV7-8 to TRBJ1-5, with 7 bases lining up with TRBD1. The germline gives CDR1 SGHVS, CDR2 FQNEAQ. Germline trimming cut 5 bases from V and 0 bases from J; bases unmatched to any gene: 7. The CDR3 runs 16 residues. This chain's CDR3 is CASSVLRGDSNQPQHF. CDR3 DNA: TGTGCCAGCAGCGTACTCAGGGGGGATAGCAATCAGCCCCAGCATTTT. The whole variable domain, filled in from reference TRBV7-8 and TRBJ1-5, reads GAGVSQSPRYKVAKRGQDVALRCDPISGHVSLFWYQQALGQGPEFLTYFQNEAQLDKSGLPSDRFFAERPEGSVSTLKIQRTQQEDSAVYLCASSVLRGDSNQPQHFGDGTRLSIL.

V is TRBV5-1 and J is TRBJ1-3, with TRBD1 as a possible D gene (5 bases). The V and J ends lost 4 bases and 2 bases respectively, with 13 bases between them. CDR1 and CDR2 (germline): SGHRS, YFSETQ. This CDR3 is 15 amino acids long. The CDR3: CASSPGGPPGNTIYF. Here the CDR3 DNA reads TGCGCCAGCAGCCCTGGGGGACCGCCTGGAAACACCATATATTTT.

The rearrangement joins TRBV7-9 to TRBJ2-7; tentative D call: TRBD2 (6 bases). This CDR3 region has 14 residues. The V gene's germline CDR1 is SEHNR and CDR2 FQNEAQ (reference sequence). The V end was cut by 1 base, the J end by 5 bases, with 12 bases between. The CDR3 protein is CASSLGRREDEQYF. The CDR3 DNA sequence: TGTGCCAGCAGCTTAGGAAGGAGGGAAGACGAGCAGTACTTC.